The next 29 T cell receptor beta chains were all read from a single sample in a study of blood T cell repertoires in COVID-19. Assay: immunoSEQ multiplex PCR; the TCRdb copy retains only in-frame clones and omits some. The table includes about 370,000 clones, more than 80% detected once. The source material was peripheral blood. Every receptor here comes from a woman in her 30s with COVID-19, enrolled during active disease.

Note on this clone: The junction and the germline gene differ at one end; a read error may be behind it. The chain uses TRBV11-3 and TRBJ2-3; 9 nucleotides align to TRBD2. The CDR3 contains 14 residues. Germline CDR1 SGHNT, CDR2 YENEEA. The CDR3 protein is CASSPRGGTDTQYF. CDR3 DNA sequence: TGTGCCAGCAGTCCGCGGGGGGGCACGGATACGCAGTATTTT.

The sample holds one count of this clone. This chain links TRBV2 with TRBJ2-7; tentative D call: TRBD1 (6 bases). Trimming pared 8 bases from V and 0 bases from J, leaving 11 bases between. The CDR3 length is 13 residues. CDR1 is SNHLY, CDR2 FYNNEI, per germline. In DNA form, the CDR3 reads TGTGCCAGCGGGGACACCAGCTCCTACGAGCAGTACTTC. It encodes CASGDTSSYEQYF.

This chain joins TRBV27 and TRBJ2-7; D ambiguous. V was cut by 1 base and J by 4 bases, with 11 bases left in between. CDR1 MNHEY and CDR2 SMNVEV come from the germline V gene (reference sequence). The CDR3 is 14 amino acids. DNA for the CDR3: TGTGCCAGCAGTTTATTACCCCTAAAGTACGAGCAGTACTTC. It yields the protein CASSLLPLKYEQYF.

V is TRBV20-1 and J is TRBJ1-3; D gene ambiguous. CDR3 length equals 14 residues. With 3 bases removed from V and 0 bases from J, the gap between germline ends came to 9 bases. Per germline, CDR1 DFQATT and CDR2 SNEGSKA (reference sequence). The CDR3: CSASLVYSGNTIYF. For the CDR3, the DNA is TGCAGTGCTAGTTTAGTGTACTCTGGAAACACCATATATTTT.

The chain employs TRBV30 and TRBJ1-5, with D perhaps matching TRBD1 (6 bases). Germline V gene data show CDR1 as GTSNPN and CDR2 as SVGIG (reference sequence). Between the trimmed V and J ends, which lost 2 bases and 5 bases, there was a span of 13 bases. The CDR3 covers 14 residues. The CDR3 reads CAWSLGGRDQPQHF. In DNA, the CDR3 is TGTGCCTGGAGTCTTGGGGGCCGAGATCAGCCCCAGCATTTT.

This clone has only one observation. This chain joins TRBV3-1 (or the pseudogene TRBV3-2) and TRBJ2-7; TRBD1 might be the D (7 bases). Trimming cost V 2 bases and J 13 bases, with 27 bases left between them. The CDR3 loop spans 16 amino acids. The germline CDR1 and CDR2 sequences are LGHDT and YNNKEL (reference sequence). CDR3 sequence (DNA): TGTGCCAGCAGCCAACCGCGAAGGAGGGGGCGGACGGCCTACTACGTC. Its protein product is CASSQPRRRGRTAYYV.

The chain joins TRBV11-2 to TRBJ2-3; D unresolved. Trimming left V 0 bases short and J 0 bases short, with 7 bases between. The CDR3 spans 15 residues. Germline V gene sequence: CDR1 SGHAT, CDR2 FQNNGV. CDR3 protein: CASSLDSTSTDTQYF. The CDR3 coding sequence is TGTGCCAGCAGCTTAGATTCGACAAGCACAGATACGCAGTATTTT.

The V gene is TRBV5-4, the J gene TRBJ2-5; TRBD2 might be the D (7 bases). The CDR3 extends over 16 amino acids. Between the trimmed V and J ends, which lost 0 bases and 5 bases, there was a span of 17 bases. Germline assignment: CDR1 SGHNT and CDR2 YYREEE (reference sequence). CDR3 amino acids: CASSLAWGGARETQYF. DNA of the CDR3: TGTGCCAGCAGCTTGGCCTGGGGGGGGGCCCGGGAGACCCAGTACTTC.

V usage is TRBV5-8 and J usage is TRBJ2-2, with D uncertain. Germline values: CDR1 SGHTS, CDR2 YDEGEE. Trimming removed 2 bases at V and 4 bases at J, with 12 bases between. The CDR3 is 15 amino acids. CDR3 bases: TGTGCCAGCAGCTTTAGAGGCAAGGTCACCGGGGAGCTGTTTTTT. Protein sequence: CASSFRGKVTGELFF.

The CDR3 loop is CASSQGWSSGSSETQYF. The CDR3 DNA is TGTGCCAGCAGCCAAGGATGGTCTAGCGGGAGTTCGGAGACCCAGTACTTC. The chain uses TRBV14 and TRBJ2-5; 10 nucleotides align to TRBD2. The CDR3 runs 17 residues. The V gene's germline CDR1 is SGHDN and CDR2 FVKESK. Unmatched junction bases numbered 10, after V lost 1 base and J lost 5 bases.

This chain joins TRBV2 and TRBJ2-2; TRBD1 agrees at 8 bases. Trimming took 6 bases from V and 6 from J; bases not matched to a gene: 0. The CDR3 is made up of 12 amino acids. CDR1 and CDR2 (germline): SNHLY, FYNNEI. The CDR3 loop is CASRTGAGELFF. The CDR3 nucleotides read TGTGCCAGCAGGACAGGGGCCGGGGAGCTGTTTTTT.

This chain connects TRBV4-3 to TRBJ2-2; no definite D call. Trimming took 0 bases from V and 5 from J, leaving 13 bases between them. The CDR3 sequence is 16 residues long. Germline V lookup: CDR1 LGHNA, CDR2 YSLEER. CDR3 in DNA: TGCGCCAGCAGCCAAGATCTTCTAGTATCGACCGGGGAGCTGTTTTTT. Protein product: CASSQDLLVSTGELFF.

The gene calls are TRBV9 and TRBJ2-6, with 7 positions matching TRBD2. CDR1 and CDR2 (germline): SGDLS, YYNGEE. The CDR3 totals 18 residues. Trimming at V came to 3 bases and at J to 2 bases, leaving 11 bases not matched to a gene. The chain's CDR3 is CASSGPQGGRAGANVLTF. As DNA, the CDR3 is TGTGCCAGCAGCGGACCCCAGGGCGGGAGAGCTGGGGCCAACGTCCTGACTTTC.

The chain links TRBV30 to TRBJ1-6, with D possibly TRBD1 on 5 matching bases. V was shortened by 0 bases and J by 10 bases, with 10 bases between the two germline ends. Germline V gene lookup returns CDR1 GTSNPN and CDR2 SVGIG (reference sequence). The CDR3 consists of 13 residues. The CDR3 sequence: CAWSVHQGSPLHF. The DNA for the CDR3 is TGTGCCTGGAGTGTACACCAGGGCTCACCCCTCCACTTT.

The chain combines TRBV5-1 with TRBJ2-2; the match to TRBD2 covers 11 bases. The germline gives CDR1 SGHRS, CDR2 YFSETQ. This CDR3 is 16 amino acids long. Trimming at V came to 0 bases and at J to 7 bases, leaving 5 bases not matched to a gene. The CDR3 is CASSLVAGGPYGELFF. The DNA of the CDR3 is TGCGCCAGCAGCTTGGTAGCGGGAGGGCCTTACGGGGAGCTGTTTTTT.

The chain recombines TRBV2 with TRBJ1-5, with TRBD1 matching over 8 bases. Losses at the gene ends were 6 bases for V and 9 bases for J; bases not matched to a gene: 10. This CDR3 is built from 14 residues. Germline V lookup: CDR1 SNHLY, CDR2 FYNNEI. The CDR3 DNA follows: TGTGCCAGCAGAGTACGACAGGGGCCTGGGCCCCAGCATTTT. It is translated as CASRVRQGPGPQHF.

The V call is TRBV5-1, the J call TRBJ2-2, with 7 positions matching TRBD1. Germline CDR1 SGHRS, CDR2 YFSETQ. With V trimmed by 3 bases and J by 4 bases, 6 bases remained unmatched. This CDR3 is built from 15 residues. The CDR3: CASSSYRGSTGELFF. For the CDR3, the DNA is TGCGCCAGCAGCTCTTACAGGGGTAGCACCGGGGAGCTGTTTTTT. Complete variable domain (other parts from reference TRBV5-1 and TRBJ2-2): KAGVTQTPRYLIKTRGQQVTLSCSPISGHRSVSWYQQTPGQGLQFLFEYFSETQRNKGNFPGRFSGRQFSNSRSEMNVSTLELGDSALYLCASSSYRGSTGELFFGEGSRLTVL.

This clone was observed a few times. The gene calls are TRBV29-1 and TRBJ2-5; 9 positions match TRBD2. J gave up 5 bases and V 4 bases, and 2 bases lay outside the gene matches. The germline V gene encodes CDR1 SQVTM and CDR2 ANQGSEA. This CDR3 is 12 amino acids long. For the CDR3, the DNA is TGCAGCGTTGTAGCGGGAGTGGAGACCCAGTACTTC. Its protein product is CSVVAGVETQYF.

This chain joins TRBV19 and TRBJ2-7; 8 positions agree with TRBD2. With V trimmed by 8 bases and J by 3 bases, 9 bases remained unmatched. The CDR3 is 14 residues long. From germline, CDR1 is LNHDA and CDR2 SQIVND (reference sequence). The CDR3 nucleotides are TGTGCCAGTGCATCTAGCGGGCGCTACTACGAGCAGTACTTC. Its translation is CASASSGRYYEQYF. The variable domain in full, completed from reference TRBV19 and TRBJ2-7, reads DGGITQSPKYLFRKEGQNVTLSCEQNLNHDAMYWYRQDPGQGLRLIYYSQIVNDFQKGDIAEGYSVSREKKESFPLTVTSAQKNPTAFYLCASASSGRYYEQYFGPGTRLTVT.

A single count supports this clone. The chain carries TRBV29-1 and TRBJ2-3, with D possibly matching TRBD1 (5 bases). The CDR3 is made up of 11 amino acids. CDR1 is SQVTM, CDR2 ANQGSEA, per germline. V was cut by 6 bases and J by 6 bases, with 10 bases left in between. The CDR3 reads CSVGPEDTQYF. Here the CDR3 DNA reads TGCAGCGTGGGGCCCGAGGATACGCAGTATTTT.

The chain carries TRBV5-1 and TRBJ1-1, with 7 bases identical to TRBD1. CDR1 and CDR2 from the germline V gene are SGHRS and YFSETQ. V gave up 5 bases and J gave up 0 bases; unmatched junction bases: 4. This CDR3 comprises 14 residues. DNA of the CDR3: TGCGCCAGCAGGACGGGACAGATGAACACTGAAGCTTTCTTT. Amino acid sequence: CASRTGQMNTEAFF.

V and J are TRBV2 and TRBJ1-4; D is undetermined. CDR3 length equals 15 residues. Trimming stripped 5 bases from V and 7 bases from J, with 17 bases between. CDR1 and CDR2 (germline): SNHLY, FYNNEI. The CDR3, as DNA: TGTGCCAGCAGTACTACCGGGCAGCGGTCTGAAAAACTGTTTTTT. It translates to CASSTTGQRSEKLFF.

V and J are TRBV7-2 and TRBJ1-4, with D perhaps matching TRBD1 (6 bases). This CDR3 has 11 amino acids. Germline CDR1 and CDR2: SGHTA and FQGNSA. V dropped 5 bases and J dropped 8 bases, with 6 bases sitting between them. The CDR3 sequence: CASSQGEKLFF. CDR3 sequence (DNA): TGTGCCAGCAGCCAGGGGGAAAAACTGTTTTTT.

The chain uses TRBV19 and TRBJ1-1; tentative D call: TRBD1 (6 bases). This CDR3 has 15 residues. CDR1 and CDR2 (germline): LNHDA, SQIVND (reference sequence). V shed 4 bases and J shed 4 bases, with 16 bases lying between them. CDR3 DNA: TGTGCCAGTAGTACCCAACATCGCAGGGGCACTGAAGCTTTCTTT. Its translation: CASSTQHRRGTEAFF.

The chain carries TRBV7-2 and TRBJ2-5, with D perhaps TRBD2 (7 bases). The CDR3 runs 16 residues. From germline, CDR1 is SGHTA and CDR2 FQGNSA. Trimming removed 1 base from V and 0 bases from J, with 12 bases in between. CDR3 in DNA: TGTGCCAGCAGCTTAGGGGGGGGGACAAACCAAGAGACCCAGTACTTC. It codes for CASSLGGGTNQETQYF.

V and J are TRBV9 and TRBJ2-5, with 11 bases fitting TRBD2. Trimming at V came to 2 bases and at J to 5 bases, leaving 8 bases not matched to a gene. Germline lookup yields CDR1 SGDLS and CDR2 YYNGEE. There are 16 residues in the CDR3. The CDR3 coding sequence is TGTGCCAGCAGCGTTTATAGCGGGGGGGCCGCGGAGACCCAGTACTTC. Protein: CASSVYSGGAAETQYF.

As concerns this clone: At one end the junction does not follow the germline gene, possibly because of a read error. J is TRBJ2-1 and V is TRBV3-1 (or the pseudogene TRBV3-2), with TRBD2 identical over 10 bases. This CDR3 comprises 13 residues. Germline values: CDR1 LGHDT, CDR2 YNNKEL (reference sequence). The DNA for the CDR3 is TGTGCCAGCAGCCAGGGAGTAAGCGGGGGGGACATCTTC. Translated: CASSQGVSGGDIF.

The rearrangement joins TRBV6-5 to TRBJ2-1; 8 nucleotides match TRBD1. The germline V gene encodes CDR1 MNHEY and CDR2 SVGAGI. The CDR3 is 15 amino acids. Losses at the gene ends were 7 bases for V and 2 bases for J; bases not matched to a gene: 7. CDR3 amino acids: CASNPSGGPYNEQFF. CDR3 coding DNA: TGTGCCAGCAACCCGTCAGGGGGCCCCTACAATGAGCAGTTCTTC.

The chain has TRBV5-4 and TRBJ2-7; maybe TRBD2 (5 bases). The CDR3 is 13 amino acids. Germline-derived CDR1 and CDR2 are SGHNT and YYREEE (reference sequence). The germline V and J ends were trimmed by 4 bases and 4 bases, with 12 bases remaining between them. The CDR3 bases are TGTGCCAGCAGCGGAGCGGAGCAATACGAGCAGTACTTC. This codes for CASSGAEQYEQYF.